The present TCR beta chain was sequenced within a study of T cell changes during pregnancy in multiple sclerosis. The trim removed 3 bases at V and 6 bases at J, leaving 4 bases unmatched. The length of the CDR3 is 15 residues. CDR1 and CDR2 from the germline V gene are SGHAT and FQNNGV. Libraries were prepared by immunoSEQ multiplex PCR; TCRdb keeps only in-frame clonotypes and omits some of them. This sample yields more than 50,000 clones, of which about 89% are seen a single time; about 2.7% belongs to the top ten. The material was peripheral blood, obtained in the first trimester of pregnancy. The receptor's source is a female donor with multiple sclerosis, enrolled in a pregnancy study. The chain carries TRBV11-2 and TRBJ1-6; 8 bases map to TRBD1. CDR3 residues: CASSFQGAPNSPLHF. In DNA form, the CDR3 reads TGTGCCAGCAGCTTCCAGGGGGCTCCTAATTCACCCCTCCACTTT. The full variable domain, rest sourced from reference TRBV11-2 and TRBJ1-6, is EAGVAQSPRYKIIEKRQSVAFWCNPISGHATLYWYQQILGQGPKLLIQFQNNGVVDDSQLPKDRFSAERLKGVDSTLKIQPAKLEDSAVYLCASSFQGAPNSPLHFGNGTRLTVT.